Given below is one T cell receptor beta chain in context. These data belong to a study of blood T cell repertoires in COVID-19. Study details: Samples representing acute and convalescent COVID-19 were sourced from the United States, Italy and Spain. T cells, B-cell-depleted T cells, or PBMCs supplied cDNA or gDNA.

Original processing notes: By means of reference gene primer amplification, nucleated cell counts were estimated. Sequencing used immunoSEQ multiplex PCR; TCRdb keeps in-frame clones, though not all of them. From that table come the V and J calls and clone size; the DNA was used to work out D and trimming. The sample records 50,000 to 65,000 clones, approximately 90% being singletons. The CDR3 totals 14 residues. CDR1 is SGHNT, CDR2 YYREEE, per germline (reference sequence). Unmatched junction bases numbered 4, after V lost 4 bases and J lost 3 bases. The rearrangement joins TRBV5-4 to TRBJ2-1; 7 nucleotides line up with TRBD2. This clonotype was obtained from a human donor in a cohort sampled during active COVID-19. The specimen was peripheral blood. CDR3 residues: CASSTGTIYNEQFF. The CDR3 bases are TGTGCCAGCAGCACTGGGACTATCTACAATGAGCAGTTCTTC. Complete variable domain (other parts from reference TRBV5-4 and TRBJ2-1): ETGVTQSPTHLIKTRGQQVTLRCSSQSGHNTVSWYQQALGQGPQFIFQYYREEENGRGNFPPRFSGLQFPNYSSELNVNALELDDSALYLCASSTGTIYNEQFFGPGTRLTVL.